The clone carrying this TCR beta chain was counted only a few times. This sample stems from a study of T-cell memory formation after mild COVID-19. TCRdb independently ran MiXCR on the 5' RACE reads; one entry per CDR3 protein. The data contain about 360,000 distinct CDR3 sequences, 14% of them singletons. The receptor was derived from a man in his late teens or twenties who had mild COVID-19 (a few samples of this study predate the infection). Cell type and time point are not known. Sequencing was carried out using PBMCs or a T cell subset sorted from them (not recorded which).

CDR3 amino acids: CASSWADRDTQYF. As DNA, the CDR3 is TGCGCCAGCAGCTGGGCCGACCGGGATACGCAGTATTTT. This chain uses TRBV5-1 with TRBJ2-3; no reliable D call. CDR3 length equals 13 residues. CDR1 and CDR2 from the germline V gene are SGHRS and YFSETQ. Trimming removed 3 bases at V and 6 bases at J, with 11 bases between.